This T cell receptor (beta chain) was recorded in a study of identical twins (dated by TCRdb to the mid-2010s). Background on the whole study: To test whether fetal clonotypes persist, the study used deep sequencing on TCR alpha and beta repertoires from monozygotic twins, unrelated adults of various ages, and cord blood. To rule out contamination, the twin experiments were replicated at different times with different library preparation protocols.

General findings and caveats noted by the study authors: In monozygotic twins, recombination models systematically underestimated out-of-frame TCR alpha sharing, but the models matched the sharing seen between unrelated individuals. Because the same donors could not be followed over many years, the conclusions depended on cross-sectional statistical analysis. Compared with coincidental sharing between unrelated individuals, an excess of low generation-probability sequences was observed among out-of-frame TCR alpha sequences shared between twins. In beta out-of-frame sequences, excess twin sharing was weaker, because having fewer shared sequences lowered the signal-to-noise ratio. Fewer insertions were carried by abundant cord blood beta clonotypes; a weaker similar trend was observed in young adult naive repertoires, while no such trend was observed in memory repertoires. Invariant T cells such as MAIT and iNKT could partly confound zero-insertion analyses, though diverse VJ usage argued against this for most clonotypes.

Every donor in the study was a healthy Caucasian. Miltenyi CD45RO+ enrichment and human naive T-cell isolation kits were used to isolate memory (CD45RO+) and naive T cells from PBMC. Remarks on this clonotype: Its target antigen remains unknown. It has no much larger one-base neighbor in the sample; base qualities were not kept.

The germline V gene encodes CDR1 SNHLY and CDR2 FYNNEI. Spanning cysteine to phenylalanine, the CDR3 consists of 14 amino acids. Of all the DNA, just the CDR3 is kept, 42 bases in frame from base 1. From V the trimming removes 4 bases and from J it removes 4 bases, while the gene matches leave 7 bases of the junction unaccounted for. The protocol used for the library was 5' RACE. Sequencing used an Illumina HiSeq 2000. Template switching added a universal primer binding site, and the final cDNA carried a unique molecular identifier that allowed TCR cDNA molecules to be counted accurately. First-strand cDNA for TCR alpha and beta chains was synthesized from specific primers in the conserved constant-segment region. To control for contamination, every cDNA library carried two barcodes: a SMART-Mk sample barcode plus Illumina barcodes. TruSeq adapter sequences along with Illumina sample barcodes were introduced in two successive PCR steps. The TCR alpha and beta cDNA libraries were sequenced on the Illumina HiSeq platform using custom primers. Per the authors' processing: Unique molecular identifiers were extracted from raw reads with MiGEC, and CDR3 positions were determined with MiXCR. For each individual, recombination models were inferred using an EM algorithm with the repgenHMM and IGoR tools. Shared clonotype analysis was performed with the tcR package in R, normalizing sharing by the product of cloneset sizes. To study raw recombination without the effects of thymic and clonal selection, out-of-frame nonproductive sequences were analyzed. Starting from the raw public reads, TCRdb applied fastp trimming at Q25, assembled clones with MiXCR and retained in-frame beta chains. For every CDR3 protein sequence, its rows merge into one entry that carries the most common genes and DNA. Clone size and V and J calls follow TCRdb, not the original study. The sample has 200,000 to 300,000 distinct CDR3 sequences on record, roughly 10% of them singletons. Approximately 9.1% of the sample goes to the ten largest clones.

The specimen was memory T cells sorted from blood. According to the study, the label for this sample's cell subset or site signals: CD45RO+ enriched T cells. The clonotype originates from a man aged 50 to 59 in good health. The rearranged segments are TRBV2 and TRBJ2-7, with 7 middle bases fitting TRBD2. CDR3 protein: CASSVGRGVYEQYF. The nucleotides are TGTGCCAGCAGTGTAGGGAGGGGAGTATACGAGCAGTACTTC.